This T cell receptor beta chain was found in a study of graft-versus-host responses after intestinal transplantation. Study in general: Induction using anti-thymocyte globulin, followed by tacrolimus and steroids for around 3 years, was given to all recipients.

J lost 9 bases, V lost 5 bases, and 9 bases had no gene match. Germline V gene data show CDR1 as MNHEY and CDR2 as SMNVEV (reference sequence). The CDR3 runs 14 residues. Assay used: immunoSEQ multiplex PCR; TCRdb lists only in-frame clones, some missing. This table has about 18,000 clones, 38% appearing once. Dividing CFSE-low CD3+CD4+ and CD3+CD8+ responders were isolated by sorting after the reaction. Only one count was recorded for this clone. Sequencing was performed on alloreactive CD4+ T cells from a mixed lymphocyte reaction culture, taken before intestinal transplant. Subset defined: CFSE-low proliferating T cells sorted from roughly six-day pre-transplant mixed lymphocyte reaction (GvH or HvG direction). The clonotype originates from a human patient who received an intestinal transplant. This rearrangement joins TRBV27 to TRBJ1-4, with 7 bases lining up with TRBD1. CDR3 nucleotides: TGTGCCAGCAGTCCACAGGGGATGAACAAAAAACTGTTTTTT. It translates to CASSPQGMNKKLFF.